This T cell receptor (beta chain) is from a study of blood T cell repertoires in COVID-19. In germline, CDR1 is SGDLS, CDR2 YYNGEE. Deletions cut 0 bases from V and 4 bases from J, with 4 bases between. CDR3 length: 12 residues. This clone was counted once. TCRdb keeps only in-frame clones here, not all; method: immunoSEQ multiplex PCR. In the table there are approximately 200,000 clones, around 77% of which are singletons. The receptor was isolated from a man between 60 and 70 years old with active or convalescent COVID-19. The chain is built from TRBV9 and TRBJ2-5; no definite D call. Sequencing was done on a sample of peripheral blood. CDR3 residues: CASSVAGETQYF. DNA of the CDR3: TGTGCCAGCAGCGTAGCCGGAGAGACCCAGTACTTC.